What follows is one T cell receptor (beta chain) and its context. Its antigen is currently unknown. The data belong to a study of cytomegalovirus exposure and HLA in healthy donors. The PCR contained 60 Vbeta and 13 Jbeta primers. In the authors' workflow: Around 76 million unique TCR beta chains, 10 million to 14 million shared, were counted in a later analysis. The protocol was immunoSEQ multiplex PCR, while the TCRdb copy is restricted to in-frame clones and leaves out a portion. Clonal size and the V and J genes are those of that table, whereas D and trimming came from the DNA. The top ten hold roughly 32% of the sample, which has about 85,000 clones, about 80% seen once. The CDR3 loop spans 14 amino acids. Trimming cost V 5 bases and J 6 bases; bases outside gene matches: 6. Germline CDR1 SQVTM, CDR2 ANQGSEA. At the time of sampling, donors were nominally healthy, though unrecorded immune exposures were likely.

Findings of the study overall: Sequence variants that were highly shared formed a cluster that was likely a sequencing artifact.

This chain links TRBV29-1 with TRBJ2-2, with 10 bases identical to TRBD1. Material for sequencing was PBMCs. The clonotype originates from a man aged 50-59 years in good health and CMV-seropositive. The CDR3 nucleotides are TGCAGCGTTTATTACGGGACAGGGGCCGGGGAGCTGTTTTTT. Protein sequence: CSVYYGTGAGELFF.